The clone carrying this T cell receptor beta chain was seen a handful of times. TCRdb reprocessed the 5' RACE reads via MiXCR and lists one record per CDR3 protein. The table records 550,000 to 800,000 distinct CDR3 sequences, just over 7% of them present only once. The data originate from a study of identical twins. These data were also reused for a study on yellow fever vaccine responses in identical twins.

Input material: PBMCs. The clonotype was recovered from a young woman in good health.

The CDR3 DNA reads as TGTGCCAGCAGTGAGGACGGGCGCTACGAGCAGTACTTC. Protein: CASSEDGRYEQYF. The chain recombines TRBV12-3 or TRBV12-4 with TRBJ2-7, with no clear D. The V end was cut by 5 bases, the J end by 3 bases, with 11 bases between. The length of the CDR3 is 13 residues.